The rows below give T cell receptor beta chains drawn from one sample of a study of blood T cells in healthy people across ages. MiXCR, run by TCRdb on the 5' RACE reads, gives a single entry per CDR3 protein. The sample shows 850,000 to 1,100,000 distinct CDR3 sequences, 35% to 40% of them seen only once. Sample: blood. These receptors all come from a man between 18 and 29 years old in good health. Both conserved end residues are part of each CDR3. The order of the fields is CDR3 length, D gene, J gene, clone size, V gene, CDR3 protein, CDR3 DNA. A D gene is named only where the DNA matches it firmly. The size entry is marked missing in some rows and otherwise reads once, few, many or a size class.

>18|.|TRBJ1-5|.|TRBV7-9
CASSLEAEPGSGNQPQHF
TGTGCCAGCAGCTTAGAAGCCGAGCCGGGGTCGGGCAATCAGCCCCAGCATTTT
>15|.|TRBJ2-7|few|TRBV5-1
CASSLDPSLTYEQYF
TGCGCCAGCAGCTTGGACCCATCCCTTACCTACGAGCAGTACTTC
>14|.|TRBJ2-4|.|TRBV2
CASSPSAGKNIQYF
TGTGCCAGCTCTCCCTCGGCGGGCAAAAACATTCAGTACTTC
>16|TRBD2|TRBJ2-1|few|TRBV7-9
CASSLGGTSEHNEQFF
TGTGCCAGCAGCTTAGGTGGGACTAGCGAACACAATGAGCAGTTCTTC
>15|.|TRBJ1-4|few|TRBV4-1
CASSQGLGEQEKLFF
TGCGCCAGCAGCCAAGGCTTAGGGGAGCAGGAAAAACTGTTTTTT
>15|.|TRBJ1-1|.|TRBV7-2
CASSPQPDPNTEAFF
TGTGCCAGCAGCCCTCAGCCGGACCCGAACACTGAAGCTTTCTTT
>16|.|TRBJ2-5|few|TRBV7-9
CASSSDSMWAVETQYF
TGTGCCAGCAGCTCCGACTCGATGTGGGCAGTGGAGACCCAGTACTTC
>13|TRBD1|TRBJ2-5|few|TRBV20-1
CSAADRGKETQYF
TGCAGTGCCGCTGACAGGGGAAAAGAGACCCAGTACTTC
>13|.|TRBJ1-1|many|TRBV5-1
CASSATVNTEAFF
TGCGCCAGCAGCGCGACAGTGAACACTGAAGCTTTCTTT
>14|TRBD2|TRBJ2-7|few|TRBV7-2
CASSTTSGSYEQYF
TGTGCCAGCAGCACAACTAGCGGTTCCTACGAGCAGTACTTC
>13|.|TRBJ2-7|.|TRBV12-3/TRBV12-4
CASSGGTPYEQYF
TGTGCCAGCAGTGGCGGGACCCCCTACGAGCAGTACTTC
>12|.|TRBJ1-1|.|TRBV6-6
CASRYLDTEAFF
TGTGCCAGCAGATACTTGGACACTGAAGCTTTCTTT
>14|.|TRBJ2-4|few|TRBV5-1
CASSLEGAQNIQYF
TGCGCCAGCAGCTTGGAAGGGGCGCAAAACATTCAGTACTTC
>13|.|TRBJ2-5|.|TRBV5-1
CASKERNRDEQYF
TGCGCCAGCAAGGAGAGAAATCGCGATGAGCAGTACTTC
>14|.|TRBJ2-7|.|TRBV9
CASSVMADPYEQYF
TGTGCCAGCAGCGTAATGGCGGACCCCTACGAGCAGTACTTC
>15|.|TRBJ2-4|few|TRBV2
CASRTELLAKNIQYF
TGTGCCAGCAGAACAGAGCTTCTAGCCAAAAACATTCAGTACTTC
>14|.|TRBJ2-5|few|TRBV6-2/TRBV6-3
CASRPRRGWETQYF
TGTGCCAGCAGACCTCGAAGAGGGTGGGAGACCCAGTACTTC
>17|TRBD1|TRBJ2-7|.|TRBV18
CASSPVGQSKGSYEQYF
TGTGCCAGCTCACCGGTGGGACAGTCAAAAGGTTCCTACGAGCAGTACTTC
>13|TRBD1|TRBJ2-1|few|TRBV29-1
CSVRGTGLGEQFF
TGCAGCGTTCGTGGGACAGGGTTGGGTGAGCAGTTCTTC
>13|.|TRBJ2-1|many|TRBV5-1
CASSWSSYNEQFF
TGCGCCAGCAGCTGGAGCTCCTACAATGAGCAGTTCTTC
>13|.|TRBJ2-7|many|TRBV2
CASSVRDSYEQYF
TGTGCCAGCAGTGTGCGTGACTCCTACGAGCAGTACTTC
>17|TRBD1|TRBJ1-5|.|TRBV7-9
CASSLGYGQGANQPQHF
TGTGCCAGCAGCTTAGGATACGGACAGGGGGCGAATCAGCCCCAGCATTTT
>12|.|TRBJ1-2|.|TRBV29-1
CSVDSSGGGYTF
TGCAGCGTCGATTCTTCCGGCGGCGGCTACACCTTC
>17|.|TRBJ1-4|.|TRBV7-9
CASSLGPNRGANEKLFF
TGTGCCAGCAGCTTAGGTCCAAATCGGGGAGCTAATGAAAAACTGTTTTTT
>13|.|TRBJ1-2|.|TRBV20-1
CSASEAGSYGYTF
TGCAGTGCGTCGGAGGCAGGTTCCTATGGCTACACCTTC
>15|.|TRBJ2-1|.|TRBV4-1
CASSQEGRLVNEQFF
TGCGCCAGCAGCCAAGAGGGACGCCTCGTGAATGAGCAGTTCTTC
>13|.|TRBJ1-2|.|TRBV29-1
CSVATQGTYGYTF
TGCAGCGTTGCCACCCAGGGGACCTATGGCTACACCTTC
>14|TRBD1|TRBJ2-3|few|TRBV27
CASSMGQGTDTQYF
TGTGCCAGCAGTATGGGACAGGGCACAGATACGCAGTATTTT
>19|.|TRBJ1-2|.|TRBV7-2
CASSLNALSSGPGNYGYTF
TGTGCCAGCAGCTTAAACGCCCTGTCGAGCGGCCCCGGGAACTATGGCTACACCTTC
>17|.|TRBJ1-2|few|TRBV6-1
CASSGRSPGRSKGGYTF
TGTGCCAGCAGTGGTCGGTCTCCGGGACGGTCTAAGGGTGGCTACACCTTC
>15|.|TRBJ1-1|.|TRBV4-1
CASSQEVLAPTEAFF
TGCGCCAGCAGCCAAGAGGTGTTAGCCCCGACAGAAGCTTTCTTT
>15|.|TRBJ1-4|.|TRBV6-5
CASSYSGPYDEKLFF
TGTGCCAGCAGTTACAGCGGGCCTTACGATGAAAAACTGTTTTTT
>15|TRBD2|TRBJ2-1|.|TRBV5-5
CASSLTGGVYNEQFF
TGTGCCAGCAGCTTGACGGGGGGAGTTTACAATGAGCAGTTCTTC
>14|TRBD1|TRBJ1-4|few|TRBV4-3
CASSRGRDNEKLFF
TGCGCCAGCAGCAGGGGGCGAGATAATGAAAAACTGTTTTTT
>15|.|TRBJ1-4|.|TRBV7-9
CASQQGGGGNEKLFF
TGTGCCAGCCAGCAGGGAGGAGGCGGAAATGAAAAACTGTTTTTT
>15|TRBD1|TRBJ2-3|many|TRBV5-4
CASSFDRGRPDTQYF
TGTGCCAGCAGCTTTGACAGGGGGCGCCCAGATACGCAGTATTTT
>17|TRBD1|TRBJ1-3|.|TRBV18
CASSAPDRPSHGNTIYF
TGTGCCAGCTCAGCCCCGGACAGGCCTTCGCATGGAAACACCATATATTTT
>13|.|TRBJ1-1|.|TRBV29-1
CSAERDGNTEAFF
TGCAGCGCTGAGCGGGACGGGAACACTGAAGCTTTCTTT
>14|.|TRBJ1-1|.|TRBV7-9
CASSRGQGYEGAFF
TGTGCCAGCAGCCGTGGCCAGGGGTATGAGGGAGCTTTCTTT
>17|TRBD1|TRBJ1-2|.|TRBV29-1
CSVGGLDRGGSNYGYTF
TGCAGCGTTGGGGGCCTTGACAGGGGAGGCTCTAACTATGGCTACACCTTC
>15|.|TRBJ2-3|.|TRBV3-1
CASSQSVTSTDTQYF
TGTGCCAGCAGCCAGAGCGTCACTAGCACAGATACGCAGTATTTT